The T cell receptor (beta chain) described here comes from a study of healthy donors' naive CD4 and CD8 T cells. The CDR3 runs to 13 residues. Trimming stripped 6 bases from V and 6 bases from J, with 15 bases between. TCR libraries were built from 500 to 550 ng of total RNA by linear amplification. TCRdb fed the reads into MiXCR, producing one record per CDR3 protein. Of roughly 200,000 distinct CDR3 sequences in the sample, under 85% were seen once. Naive CD4+ cells were sorted as CD4+CD8-CD45RO-CD45RA+; naive CD8+ as CD8+CD4-CD45RA+CD27bright. The V call is TRBV12-3 or TRBV12-4, the J call TRBJ2-7; perhaps TRBD2 as D (5 bases). This TCR was recovered from a pool of human donors in good health; the sample pools cells from several healthy donors. The sequencing sample was made of naive CD4+ and CD8+ T cells sorted from blood, pooled from several donors. CDR3 nucleotides: TGTGCCAGCAGATCGGGATTAAGGAGCGAGCAGTACTTC. Protein sequence: CASRSGLRSEQYF.